This entry features one T cell receptor beta chain sequence. It was with random hexamers that about 0.45 to 1 ug RNA was reverse transcribed. One entry per CDR3 protein, called by TCRdb with MiXCR from the immunoSEQ multiplex PCR reads. The sample contains 300,000 or so distinct CDR3 sequences, around 92% of which appear only once. Trimming took off 0 bases at V and 4 bases at J, with 17 bases between the two ends. The CDR3 spans 17 residues. Looked up from germline, CDR1 is MGHRA and CDR2 is YSYEKL. The sample originates from a study of CD8 T cells in Susac syndrome. From blood CD8+ and CD4+ T cells, the TCR beta chain was sequenced.

This rearrangement joins TRBV4-1 to TRBJ2-3; D unclear. The sequence was collected from a human donor with multiple sclerosis. Input material: CD4+ T cells from PBMCs. CDR3 DNA sequence: TGCGCCAGCAGCCAAGATTACTCGCCGTACAGTCCAGATACGCAGTATTTT. As protein: CASSQDYSPYSPDTQYF.